Here is one T cell receptor (beta chain) with its context. Antigen: not known. This sample is drawn from a study of OX40 agonist ivuxolimab in advanced cancers. The timepoints at which blood was sampled were baseline, cycle 4 day 1, and cycle 7 day 1. Sequencing was performed with immunoSEQ multiplex PCR; in TCRdb, only in-frame clones are kept and a portion is missing. The data show approximately 82,000 clones, around 87% seen once. The CDR3 extends over 15 amino acids. Germline V gene data show CDR1 as MNHEY and CDR2 as SVGAGI. Trimming left V 6 bases short and J 7 bases short, with 16 bases between. Regarding the study as a whole: At doses 0.1 to 3.0 mg/kg, CD4+ and CD8+ clones expanded.

The starting material was CD4+ or CD8+ T cells sorted from blood, obtained in a trial of the OX40 agonist ivuxolimab. The sequence came from an adult with an advanced solid tumor such as melanoma, head and neck, liver or kidney cancer. J is TRBJ1-6 and V is TRBV6-5; unclear D gene. The CDR3: CASSIDGQRNSPLHF. In nucleotides, the CDR3 is TGTGCCAGCAGCATAGATGGGCAGCGAAATTCACCCCTCCACTTT.